The 21 T cell receptor beta chains below were found in one sample sequenced in a study of cytomegalovirus exposure and HLA in healthy donors. PCR primers comprised 60 Vbeta and 13 Jbeta primers. Produced via immunoSEQ multiplex PCR; TCRdb's table is partial and in-frame only. The repertoire holds 150,000 to 190,000 clones, with approximately 81% as singletons. The sequenced material came from PBMCs. All receptors derive from a man younger than 35 in good health and CMV-seronegative.

The genes are TRBV2 and TRBJ2-5; 7 bases are a match to TRBD1. The CDR3 is 15 amino acids. The germline V gene has CDR1 SNHLY and CDR2 FYNNEI. With 8 bases clipped from V and 4 bases from J, the junction kept 13 bases outside the gene matches. CDR3 amino acids: CASAAQTTGVETQYF. As DNA, the CDR3 is TGTGCCAGCGCGGCTCAAACTACAGGGGTAGAGACCCAGTACTTC.

The chain carries TRBV4-3 and TRBJ2-5; a possible D gene is TRBD2 (6 bases). The ends were cut back, 0 bases at V and 2 bases at J, with 19 bases in the middle. The germline gives CDR1 LGHNA, CDR2 YSLEER. The CDR3 has 18 residues. CDR3 sequence (DNA): TGCGCCAGCAGCCAAGATCTTTCGGGTGGGGAGGTTCAAGAGACCCAGTACTTC. Protein sequence: CASSQDLSGGEVQETQYF.

As concerns this clone: A read error may account for a junction end that differs from germline. The gene calls are TRBV7-9 and TRBJ2-1, with 8 positions matching TRBD2. The CDR3 length is 16 residues. The germline gives CDR1 SEHNR, CDR2 FQNEAQ (reference sequence). Written as DNA, the CDR3 is TGTTCCAGCAGCCCGAAAGCGGGAGTAGCCTACAATGAGCAGTTCTTC. Translating gives CSSSPKAGVAYNEQFF.

V is TRBV7-9 and J is TRBJ2-5, with 11 positions matching TRBD2. The CDR3 is 16 amino acids. Trimming cost V 4 bases and J 5 bases; bases outside gene matches: 9. Germline V gene lookup returns CDR1 SEHNR and CDR2 FQNEAQ (reference sequence). CDR3 nucleotide sequence: TGTGCCAGCAGCTCCCTTAGCGGGAGGGCAAGTGAGACCCAGTACTTC. It yields the protein CASSSLSGRASETQYF.

As to this clone: One end of the junction varies from germline; a read error may be responsible. The chain has TRBV7-9 and TRBJ1-1; D possibly corresponds to TRBD1 (5 bases). Germline assignment: CDR1 SEHNR and CDR2 FQNEAQ (reference sequence). CDR3 length: 13 residues. The CDR3: CSSSPGGAPEAFF. As DNA, the CDR3 is TGTTCCAGCAGCCCCGGTGGGGCCCCTGAAGCTTTCTTT.

This chain links TRBV7-2 with TRBJ2-7; 7 bases map to TRBD2. V lost 5 bases, J lost 3 bases, and 13 bases stayed unmatched. The germline gives CDR1 SGHTA, CDR2 FQGNSA. The CDR3 is 16 amino acids. CDR3 sequence: CASSRDGGGSVYEQYF. The CDR3 DNA is TGTGCCAGCAGCCGAGACGGGGGAGGGTCGGTCTACGAGCAGTACTTC.

V gene TRBV11-2 combines with J gene TRBJ2-4; no firm D call. V lost 0 bases, J lost 7 bases, and 13 bases lay in between. The CDR3 runs 15 residues. CDR1 is SGHAT, CDR2 FQNNGV, per germline. CDR3 residues: CASSLDPGFGNIQYF. The CDR3 region has the DNA TGTGCCAGCAGCTTAGATCCCGGGTTTGGGAACATTCAGTACTTC. The complete variable domain, with remaining parts taken from reference TRBV11-2 and TRBJ2-4, reads EAGVAQSPRYKIIEKRQSVAFWCNPISGHATLYWYQQILGQGPKLLIQFQNNGVVDDSQLPKDRFSAERLKGVDSTLKIQPAKLEDSAVYLCASSLDPGFGNIQYFGAGTRLSVL.

This chain connects TRBV19 to TRBJ1-4; 7 bases agree with TRBD1. The CDR3 is 15 amino acids. The V segment lost 5 bases and the J segment 4 bases; nucleotides outside the gene matches: 7. Germline V gene data show CDR1 as LNHDA and CDR2 as SQIVND (reference sequence). The CDR3: CASSPRQGNNEKLFF. The DNA for the CDR3 is TGTGCCAGTAGTCCCCGACAGGGTAATAATGAAAAACTGTTTTTT. Based on the CDR3 plus reference TRBV19 and TRBJ1-4, the full variable domain is DGGITQSPKYLFRKEGQNVTLSCEQNLNHDAMYWYRQDPGQGLRLIYYSQIVNDFQKGDIAEGYSVSREKKESFPLTVTSAQKNPTAFYLCASSPRQGNNEKLFFGSGTQLSVL.

The V call is TRBV19, the J call TRBJ2-4, with 10 positions matching TRBD1. The V gene end was trimmed by 4 bases and the J gene end by 6 bases; junction bases not matched to a gene: 3. Germline CDR1 and CDR2: LNHDA and SQIVND (reference sequence). The CDR3 length is 14 residues. This chain's CDR3 is CASSTRQGANIQYF. Here the CDR3 DNA reads TGTGCCAGTAGTACCCGACAGGGGGCAAACATTCAGTACTTC.

The table lists this clone with a few counts. This chain links TRBV5-1 with TRBJ1-2; 12 nucleotides agree with TRBD1. The trim removed 4 bases at V and 4 bases at J, leaving 5 bases unmatched. Germline CDR1 SGHRS, CDR2 YFSETQ. The CDR3 has 15 amino acids. This chain's CDR3 is CASSRGQGASYGYTF. DNA of the CDR3: TGCGCCAGCAGCCGGGGACAGGGGGCTTCCTATGGCTACACCTTC.

The rearrangement uses TRBV28 and TRBJ2-1; the D gene is possibly TRBD2 (5 bases). Trimming cost V 3 bases and J 4 bases, with 16 bases left between them. The CDR3 sequence is 16 residues long. Germline V gives CDR1 MDHEN, CDR2 SYDVKM. The CDR3 sequence: CASSLDPGGAYNEQFF. The CDR3 DNA follows: TGTGCCAGCAGTTTGGATCCAGGAGGAGCGTACAATGAGCAGTTCTTC.

V and J are TRBV6-1 and TRBJ2-5, with 7 bases that match TRBD1. This CDR3 region has 13 residues. Germline-derived CDR1 and CDR2 are MNHNS and SASEGT. Trimming removed 3 bases from V and 2 bases from J; junction bases left unmatched: 0. This CDR3 is CASSDRGQETQYF. The CDR3 coding sequence is TGTGCCAGCAGTGACAGGGGGCAAGAGACCCAGTACTTC.

Only a few counts were recorded for this clone. V is TRBV4-1 and J is TRBJ2-1, with a weak D call TRBD2 (5 bases). Between the trimmed V and J ends, which lost 1 base and 2 bases, there was a span of 9 bases. The CDR3 spans 15 residues. CDR1 is MGHRA and CDR2 is YSYEKL in the germline V gene. This chain's CDR3 is CASSQGGFTYNEQFF. DNA for the CDR3: TGCGCCAGCAGCCAAGGCGGGTTCACCTACAATGAGCAGTTCTTC.

This rearrangement joins TRBV10-3 to TRBJ1-2; maybe TRBD1 (5 bases). Germline V CDR1 and CDR2: ENHRY, SYGVKD. Trimming pared 2 bases from V and 7 bases from J, leaving 17 bases between. The CDR3 runs to 15 residues. The DNA for the CDR3 is TGTGCCATCAGTGAGCCCGGAGGGGCAAGGGGTGGCTACACCTTC. It yields the protein CAISEPGGARGGYTF.

The rearrangement uses TRBV10-2 and TRBJ2-7; D not resolved. The germline V and J ends were trimmed by 7 bases and 6 bases, with 10 bases remaining between them. Germline CDR1 and CDR2: WSHSY and SAAADI. The CDR3 is 11 amino acids. CDR3: CASMGHPEQYF. The CDR3 DNA reads TGCGCCAGCATGGGCCATCCCGAGCAGTACTTC.

In the case of this clone: Because it lacks the conserved phenylalanine or tryptophan at the end, this CDR3 is likely a read error. The gene calls are TRBV5-5 and TRBJ2-7; D might be TRBD2 (5 bases). Germline V lookup: CDR1 SGHKS, CDR2 YYEKEE (reference sequence). Between the trimmed V and J ends, which lost 3 bases and 2 bases, there was a span of 12 bases. The CDR3 is 14 residues long. The CDR3 region has the DNA TGTGCCAGCAGCTCGCCTGGGAGAACCTACGAGCAGTACCTC. It encodes CASSSPGRTYEQYL.

V gene TRBV5-1 combines with J gene TRBJ1-5; a weak D match, TRBD1 (6 bases). Germline-derived CDR1 and CDR2 are SGHRS and YFSETQ. CDR3 length: 15 amino acids. Between the trimmed V and J ends, which lost 2 bases and 2 bases, there was a span of 11 bases. For the CDR3, the DNA is TGCGCCAGCAGCTTAATGGGGGCTGGCAATCAGCCCCAGCATTTT. Protein: CASSLMGAGNQPQHF.

The V and J genes are TRBV7-8 and TRBJ2-5, with 10 positions matching TRBD1. The last part of the DNA fits TRBJ2-7 better; the J call may be wrong. This CDR3 has 15 amino acids. Germline V CDR1 and CDR2: SGHVS, FQNEAQ. The CDR3: CASSLGGTGAYEQYF. For the CDR3, the DNA is TGTGCCAGCAGCTTAGGGGGGACAGGGGCCTACGAGCAGTACTTC.

The chain recombines TRBV11-2 with TRBJ1-5, with 7 bases identical to TRBD1. This CDR3 is 14 amino acids long. The V segment lost 2 bases and the J segment 2 bases; nucleotides outside the gene matches: 0. CDR1 and CDR2 from the germline V gene are SGHAT and FQNNGV. This CDR3 reads CASSLTGGNQPQHF. The CDR3 DNA reads TGTGCCAGCAGCTTAACAGGGGGCAATCAGCCCCAGCATTTT.

This clone turned up a few times. The V gene is TRBV7-8, the J gene TRBJ1-6; 9 bases match TRBD1. The J segment lost 18 bases and the V segment lost 4 bases, leaving 10 bases of the junction unmatched. The CDR3 contains 13 residues. The germline CDR1 and CDR2 sequences are SGHVS and FQNEAQ. The CDR3 nucleotides are TGTGCCAGCAGCTCCCCCGGGACAGGGCGGCCCCACTTT. Encoded protein: CASSSPGTGRPHF.

J is TRBJ2-7 and V is TRBV28, with 7 bases lining up with TRBD2. Germline V gene lookup returns CDR1 MDHEN and CDR2 SYDVKM. The length of the CDR3 is 13 residues. V gave up 6 bases and J gave up 0 bases; unmatched junction bases: 2. The CDR3 sequence is CASRGGSSYEQYF. The CDR3 nucleotides are TGTGCCAGCAGGGGCGGGAGCTCCTACGAGCAGTACTTC.